This TCR beta chain derives from a study of blood T cell repertoires in COVID-19. In the study overall: COVID-19 samples from acute and convalescent phases originated in the United States, Italy and Spain. Sources were T cells, B-cell-depleted T cells, or PBMCs; the material itself was cDNA or gDNA.

CDR1 MNHEY and CDR2 SVGEGT come from the germline V gene. The CDR3 sequence is 15 residues long. J was trimmed by 2 bases and V by 5 bases; bases with no gene match: 8. Study processing details: Using reference gene primer amplification, nucleated cell counts were estimated. Repertoires were generated with immunoSEQ multiplex PCR, while TCRdb's copy carries only in-frame clones and drops some. The DNA gave D and trimming, while V, J and clone size come from that table. The data contain 200,000 to 300,000 clones, approximately 91% of them singletons. Sequencing used peripheral blood. The sequence was obtained from a human donor in a cohort sampled during active COVID-19. The gene calls are TRBV6-2 or TRBV6-3 and TRBJ2-7, with 8 bases fitting TRBD1. The CDR3 sequence is CASSDRTGMPYEQYF. The CDR3 DNA reads TGTGCCAGCAGTGACAGGACAGGGATGCCCTACGAGCAGTACTTC.